The next 14 T cell receptor beta chains were all read from a single sample in a study of response to subunit inactivated influenza vaccine. TCRdb re-called the RT-PCR reads with MiXCR, one entry per CDR3 protein. The sample lists about 700,000 distinct CDR3 sequences, 15% to 18% seen once, with around 10% in the top ten. Sequencing was performed on PBMCs from blood, taken approximately 12 days after vaccination. Receptors were obtained from a man aged 45-60 years who received an inactivated influenza vaccine.

The V and J genes are TRBV10-3 and TRBJ1-1; the match to TRBD1 covers 7 bases. Per germline, CDR1 ENHRY and CDR2 SYGVKD. With V trimmed by 8 bases and J by 6 bases, 3 bases remained unmatched. The CDR3 length is 11 residues. This CDR3 reads CAIGQGAEAFF. The CDR3 DNA follows: TGTGCCATCGGTCAGGGGGCTGAAGCTTTCTTT.

The chain is built from TRBV10-3 and TRBJ2-1; 13 positions agree with TRBD2. V dropped 6 bases and J dropped 7; count of bases not matched to a gene: 9. The length of the CDR3 is 16 residues. Germline V CDR1 and CDR2: ENHRY, SYGVKD. CDR3 amino acids: CAISETGTSGNNEQFF. The CDR3 DNA is TGTGCCATCAGCGAAACCGGGACTAGCGGGAATAATGAGCAGTTCTTC.

In its sample, this clonotype was seen a few times. The genes are TRBV7-8 and TRBJ2-1; D unclear. Trimming left V 3 bases short and J 2 bases short, with 11 bases between. The CDR3 is 15 residues long. Germline V lookup: CDR1 SGHVS, CDR2 FQNEAQ. CDR3 region: CASSFPRLTYNEQFF. CDR3 coding DNA: TGTGCCAGCAGCTTCCCTCGGCTAACCTACAATGAGCAGTTCTTC. Drawing the rest from reference TRBV7-8 and TRBJ2-1, the complete variable domain is GAGVSQSPRYKVAKRGQDVALRCDPISGHVSLFWYQQALGQGPEFLTYFQNEAQLDKSGLPSDRFFAERPEGSVSTLKIQRTQQEDSAVYLCASSFPRLTYNEQFFGPGTRLTVL.

This clonotype showed up many times. The rearrangement joins TRBV30 to TRBJ2-7; the D gene could be TRBD1 or TRBD2 (5 bases each). From germline, CDR1 is GTSNPN and CDR2 SVGIG (reference sequence). The CDR3 sequence is 15 residues long. V lost 2 bases, J lost 2 bases, and 16 bases lay in between. The CDR3 nucleotides are TGTGCCTGGAGTAGCGGTCTGGGGCTCACCTACGAGCAGTACTTC. Translated: CAWSSGLGLTYEQYF.

The chain combines TRBV20-1 with TRBJ2-1; 8 nucleotides line up with TRBD2. The CDR3 loop spans 18 amino acids. The trim removed 0 bases at V and 3 bases at J, leaving 13 bases unmatched. Germline CDR1 is DFQATT and CDR2 is SNEGSKA (reference sequence). CDR3 sequence (DNA): TGCAGTGCTAGAGATCCCCCAGACGGGAGGGAAGGCTACAATGAGCAGTTCTTC. Its protein is CSARDPPDGREGYNEQFF.

This clonotype showed up just a few times. This chain joins TRBV28 and TRBJ2-7; D may be TRBD1 (5 bases). The ends were cut back, 7 bases at V and 0 bases at J, with 19 bases in the middle. The CDR3 is 16 residues long. The germline CDR1 and CDR2 sequences are MDHEN and SYDVKM. The CDR3 DNA reads TGTGCCAGCACATACCAATTTCGGACACCCTCCTACGAGCAGTACTTC. The encoded protein is CASTYQFRTPSYEQYF.

This clonotype appeared a few times. This chain's CDR3 is CASSPSLGFGNTIYF. DNA for the CDR3: TGTGCCAGCAGTCCGTCGTTAGGATTTGGAAACACCATATATTTT. The chain combines TRBV25-1 with TRBJ1-3; D remains ambiguous. Germline V gene lookup returns CDR1 MGHDK and CDR2 SYGVNS. Trimming removed 5 bases from V and 3 bases from J, with 14 bases in between. There are 15 residues in the CDR3.

V gene TRBV15 combines with J gene TRBJ2-3, with a tentative D call TRBD2 (6 bases). CDR1 LNHNV and CDR2 YYDKDF come from the germline V gene (reference sequence). The CDR3 is made up of 17 amino acids. V lost 0 bases and J lost 1, with 14 bases in between. CDR3 residues: CATSRDNWASGTDTQYF. CDR3 bases: TGTGCCACCAGCAGAGATAACTGGGCTAGCGGCACAGATACGCAGTATTTT. Looking up the rest from reference TRBV15 and TRBJ2-3 gives the full variable domain: DAMVIQNPRYQVTQFGKPVTLSCSQTLNHNVMYWYQQKSSQAPKLLFHYYDKDFNNEADTPDNFQSRRPNTSFCFLDIRSPGLGDTAMYLCATSRDNWASGTDTQYFGPGTRLTVL.

This clonotype was seen a few times. This rearrangement joins TRBV29-1 to TRBJ2-1; 7 nucleotides match TRBD1. CDR1 and CDR2 (germline): SQVTM, ANQGSEA. The CDR3 runs 16 residues. The trim removed 8 bases at V and 0 bases at J, leaving 13 bases unmatched. CDR3 in amino acids: CSFRDRILSSYNEQFF. CDR3 nucleotides: TGCAGCTTCCGGGACAGAATCTTAAGCTCCTACAATGAGCAGTTCTTC.

This clonotype was found a few times. The gene calls are TRBV4-3 and TRBJ2-7; TRBD2 aligns across 9 bases. Germline V gene sequence: CDR1 LGHNA, CDR2 YSLEER. Germline trimming cut 0 bases from V and 7 bases from J; bases unmatched to any gene: 7. This CDR3 has 15 amino acids. Written as DNA, the CDR3 is TGCGCCAGCAGCCAAGACGAGCGGAGCGGGAGGGAGCAGTACTTC. It translates to CASSQDERSGREQYF.

The genes are TRBV3-1 and TRBJ2-3; D ambiguous. Germline CDR1 reads LGHDT; CDR2 reads YNNKEL (reference sequence). Trimming took 1 base from V and 0 from J, leaving 8 bases between them. This CDR3 contains 15 residues. The CDR3 bases are TGTGCCAGCAGCCAAGGTTTCGGGAGCACAGATACGCAGTATTTT. As protein: CASSQGFGSTDTQYF.

V and J are TRBV4-3 and TRBJ1-1; a weak D match, TRBD1 (6 bases). CDR1 and CDR2 from the germline V gene are LGHNA and YSLEER. V dropped 1 base and J dropped 1 base, with 10 bases sitting between them. The CDR3 length is 15 residues. CDR3 nucleotides: TGCGCCAGCAGCCAAGTGACAGGAACGAACACTGAAGCTTTCTTT. It encodes CASSQVTGTNTEAFF.

The V call is TRBV7-9, the J call TRBJ1-4, with D possibly being TRBD1 (6 bases). This CDR3 contains 15 residues. Looked up from germline, CDR1 is SEHNR and CDR2 is FQNEAQ (reference sequence). V was shortened by 5 bases and J by 8 bases, with 18 bases between the two germline ends. The chain's CDR3 is CASSPAAGADEKLFF. The CDR3 DNA is TGTGCCAGCAGCCCAGCGGCAGGGGCCGACGAAAAACTGTTTTTT.

The CDR3 DNA reads TGCAGCGTTGACCTGTTACCCAATGAGCAGTTCTTC. This encodes CSVDLLPNEQFF. V gene TRBV29-1 combines with J gene TRBJ2-1; unclear D gene. Deletions cut 3 bases from V and 6 bases from J, with 9 bases between. The CDR3 covers 12 residues. Germline CDR1 is SQVTM and CDR2 is ANQGSEA.